The 5 T cell receptor beta chains below were found in one sample sequenced in a study of blood T cell repertoires in COVID-19. Sequenced by immunoSEQ multiplex PCR; TCRdb stores in-frame clones only, minus some. Among roughly 250,000 clones listed, around 89% were seen once. The sequenced sample consisted of peripheral blood. The receptor set was obtained from a man younger than 40 with acute or convalescent COVID-19.

DNA for the CDR3: TGTGCCAGCAGCGGTGTTAACGGGGAGCTGTTTTTT. It is translated as CASSGVNGELFF. The chain employs TRBV9 and TRBJ2-2, with unresolved D. The germline CDR1 and CDR2 sequences are SGDLS and YYNGEE. The CDR3 contains 12 residues. V was trimmed by 3 bases and J by 7 bases, leaving 7 bases between them.

The chain links TRBV28 to TRBJ1-2; TRBD1 agrees at 8 bases. The germline CDR1 and CDR2 sequences are MDHEN and SYDVKM. The CDR3 contains 14 residues. The V gene end was trimmed by 6 bases and the J gene end by 8 bases; junction bases not matched to a gene: 11. CDR3 residues: CASSPDRVSSGYTF. CDR3 DNA sequence: TGTGCCAGCAGCCCGGACAGGGTCTCGAGCGGCTACACCTTC.

This clone appeared once. The V call is TRBV7-8, the J call TRBJ1-2; D call uncertain. Trimming cost V 5 bases and J 7 bases, with 14 bases left between them. Germline V gives CDR1 SGHVS, CDR2 FQNEAQ. This CDR3 is 13 amino acids long. CDR3 DNA sequence: TGTGCCAGCAGCCCCACTGAGGGCGTTGGCTACACCTTC. Translating it yields CASSPTEGVGYTF.

This chain joins TRBV5-1 and TRBJ1-6; maybe TRBD1 (6 bases). Germline values: CDR1 SGHRS, CDR2 YFSETQ. The length of the CDR3 is 14 residues. V was cut by 1 base and J by 7 bases, with 9 bases left in between. DNA of the CDR3: TGCGCCAGCAGCTTGCGGGACACGAATTCACCCCTCCACTTT. This translates into CASSLRDTNSPLHF.

The table lists this clone with a few counts. The chain has TRBV20-1 and TRBJ2-7; TRBD2 is a possible D gene (6 bases). Germline CDR1 is DFQATT and CDR2 is SNEGSKA (reference sequence). The V and J ends lost 7 bases and 3 bases respectively, with 10 bases between them. This CDR3 has 11 residues. CDR3 coding DNA: TGCAGTGTGGAGGGTGACTACGAGCAGTACTTC. Translation gives CSVEGDYEQYF.